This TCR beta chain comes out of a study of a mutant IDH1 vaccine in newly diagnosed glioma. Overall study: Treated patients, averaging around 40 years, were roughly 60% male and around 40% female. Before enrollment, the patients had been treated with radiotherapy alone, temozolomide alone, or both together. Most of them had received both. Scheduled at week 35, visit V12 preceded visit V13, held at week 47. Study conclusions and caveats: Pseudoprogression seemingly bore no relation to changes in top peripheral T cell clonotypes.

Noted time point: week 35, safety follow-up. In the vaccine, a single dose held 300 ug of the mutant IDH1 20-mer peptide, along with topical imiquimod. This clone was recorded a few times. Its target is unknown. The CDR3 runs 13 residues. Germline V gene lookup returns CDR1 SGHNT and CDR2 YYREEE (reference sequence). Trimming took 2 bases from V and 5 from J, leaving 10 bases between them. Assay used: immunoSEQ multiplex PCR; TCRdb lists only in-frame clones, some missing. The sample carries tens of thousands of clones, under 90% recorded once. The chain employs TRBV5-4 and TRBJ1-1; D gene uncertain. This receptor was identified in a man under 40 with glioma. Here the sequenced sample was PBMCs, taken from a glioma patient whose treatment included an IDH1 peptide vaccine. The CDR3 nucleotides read TGTGCCAGCAGCTTCAGGTTTTGGACTGAAGCTTTCTTT. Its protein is CASSFRFWTEAFF.